These T cell receptor beta chains were read from a single sample in a study of cytomegalovirus exposure and HLA in healthy donors. Sequencing was performed with immunoSEQ multiplex PCR; in TCRdb, only in-frame clones are kept and a portion is missing. The top ten hold 6.3% of the sample, which has 160,000 or so clones, 65% to 85% seen once. The sequenced material came from PBMCs. These receptors originate from a male donor in good health and CMV-seropositive. Both conserved end residues are part of each CDR3. The D gene is left open where the match is weak. Clone size is shown for a subset of rows, as once, few, many or a class of expanded clone.

J: TRBJ2-3; V: TRBV5-1; D: TRBD2; size: NA; DNA: TGCGCCAGCAGCAACCTCGGGACTAGCGGGAGGGCCAGGGGCACAGATACGCAGTATTTT; CDR3: CASSNLGTSGRARGTDTQYF
J: TRBJ1-1; V: TRBV13; D: NA; size: once; DNA: TGTGCCAGCAGCTTAGATCGCGGAGCTTTCTTT; CDR3: CASSLDRGAFF
J: TRBJ2-2; V: TRBV4-3; D: TRBD2; size: NA; DNA: TGCGCCAGCAGCCAAGATGGTCTAGCGGGGGTTACCGGGGAGCTGTTTTTT; CDR3: CASSQDGLAGVTGELFF
J: TRBJ2-3; V: TRBV7-9; D: TRBD2; size: NA; DNA: TGTTCCAGCCCCCTAGCGGGAGGGCCTTCAGATACGCAGTATTTT; CDR3: CSSPLAGGPSDTQYF
J: TRBJ2-2; V: TRBV6-4; D: NA; size: NA; DNA: TGTGCCAGCAGTGACTCTCCAGATATGAACACCGGGGAGCTGTTTTTT; CDR3: CASSDSPDMNTGELFF
J: TRBJ2-1; V: TRBV6-5; D: TRBD2; size: NA; DNA: TGTGCCAGCAGTCCCCGACTAGCGGGAGGCCATGAGCAGTTCTTC; CDR3: CASSPRLAGGHEQFF
J: TRBJ2-7; V: TRBV19; D: TRBD2; size: NA; DNA: TGTGCCAGTAGTATCACTAGCGGGGCCTCCTACGAGCAGTACTTC; CDR3: CASSITSGASYEQYF
J: TRBJ1-2; V: TRBV7-3; D: TRBD1; size: once; DNA: TGTGCCAGCAGCGATGCTCCCGGGACAGGGAACTATGGCTACACCTTC; CDR3: CASSDAPGTGNYGYTF
J: TRBJ1-3; V: TRBV6-1; D: TRBD1; size: NA; DNA: TGTGCCAGCAGACCACAGGGGTCTCTGGGAAACACCATATATTTT; CDR3: CASRPQGSLGNTIYF
J: TRBJ1-2; V: TRBV6-5; D: TRBD1; size: NA; DNA: TGTGCCAGCAGCTTACAGGGGCCCTATGGCTACACCTTC; CDR3: CASSLQGPYGYTF
J: TRBJ1-6; V: TRBV27; D: NA; size: NA; DNA: TGTGCCAGCAGTTTCGCCCGAACAGGGAATCCTTCACCCCTCCACTTT; CDR3: CASSFARTGNPSPLHF
J: TRBJ2-7; V: TRBV6-1; D: NA; size: few; DNA: TGTGCCAGCAGTGACTCGGCGGAGCGCGAGCAGTACTTC; CDR3: CASSDSAEREQYF
J: TRBJ2-3; V: TRBV7-2; D: NA; size: NA; DNA: TGTGCCAGCAGCTTAGAGGGCAGGGGCACAGATACGCAGTATTTT; CDR3: CASSLEGRGTDTQYF
J: TRBJ2-7; V: TRBV7-9; D: TRBD2; size: NA; DNA: TGTTCCAGCAGCTTAGACTGGCTGTTCCGGCGGGAGGTCTCCTACGAGCAGTACTTC; CDR3: CSSSLDWLFRREVSYEQYF
J: TRBJ2-3; V: TRBV7-9; D: NA; size: once; DNA: TGTGCCAGCAGCTTAACCCTTGGCCCAGATACGCAGTATTTT; CDR3: CASSLTLGPDTQYF
J: TRBJ2-4; V: TRBV27; D: TRBD2; size: NA; DNA: TGTGCCAGCAGTTCTTTAGCGGGAGGGAGTTGGGACATTCAGTACTTC; CDR3: CASSSLAGGSWDIQYF
J: TRBJ1-5; V: TRBV15; D: NA; size: NA; DNA: TGTGCCACCAGCAGAGATAAGGGAGATCAGCCCCAGCATTTT; CDR3: CATSRDKGDQPQHF
J: TRBJ2-5; V: TRBV30; D: NA; size: NA; DNA: TGTGCCTGGAGTGTGTCCGGGCAAGAGACCCAGTACTTC; CDR3: CAWSVSGQETQYF